This TCR beta chain was captured by sequencing in a study of blood T cell repertoires in COVID-19. Study overall: From the United States, Italy and Spain came samples of acute and convalescent COVID-19.

Germline CDR1 and CDR2: MGHDK and SYGVNS. There are 11 residues in the CDR3. Between the trimmed V and J ends, which lost 3 bases and 6 bases, there was a span of 6 bases. Measured with immunoSEQ multiplex PCR; TCRdb has only the in-frame clones, and not every one. The table shows about 25,000 clones, with approximately 91% occurring only once. The sequencing input was peripheral blood. The chain has TRBV25-1 and TRBJ2-7, with a possible D match to TRBD1 (5 bases). The clonotype was recovered from a man in his 70s with active COVID-19. The CDR3 sequence: CASSDRAEQYF. CDR3 DNA: TGTGCCAGCAGTGACAGGGCCGAGCAGTACTTC.